The entry below gives a single TCR beta chain sequence along with its context. The data are from a study of blood T cells in healthy people across ages. A second about 6 to 11 cycle PCR used barcoded and J-beta primers. Each sample provided no less than 2.5 million CDR3-containing paired-end reads. Using its own MiXCR run on the 5' RACE reads, TCRdb lists one record per CDR3 protein. Of around 2 million distinct CDR3 sequences listed, 30% to 40% were seen once; the top ten hold 23%. Trimming cost V 3 bases and J 3 bases; bases outside gene matches: 7. The CDR3 has 15 residues. The germline CDR1 and CDR2 sequences are LNHNV and YYDKDF (reference sequence).

The TCR comes from a human donor in good health. The V call is TRBV15, the J call TRBJ2-7, with 8 bases that match TRBD1. Sequenced sample: blood. In DNA, the CDR3 is TGTGCCACCAGCAGTGATGACAGGGGATACTACGAGCAGTACTTC. Its protein product is CATSSDDRGYYEQYF.